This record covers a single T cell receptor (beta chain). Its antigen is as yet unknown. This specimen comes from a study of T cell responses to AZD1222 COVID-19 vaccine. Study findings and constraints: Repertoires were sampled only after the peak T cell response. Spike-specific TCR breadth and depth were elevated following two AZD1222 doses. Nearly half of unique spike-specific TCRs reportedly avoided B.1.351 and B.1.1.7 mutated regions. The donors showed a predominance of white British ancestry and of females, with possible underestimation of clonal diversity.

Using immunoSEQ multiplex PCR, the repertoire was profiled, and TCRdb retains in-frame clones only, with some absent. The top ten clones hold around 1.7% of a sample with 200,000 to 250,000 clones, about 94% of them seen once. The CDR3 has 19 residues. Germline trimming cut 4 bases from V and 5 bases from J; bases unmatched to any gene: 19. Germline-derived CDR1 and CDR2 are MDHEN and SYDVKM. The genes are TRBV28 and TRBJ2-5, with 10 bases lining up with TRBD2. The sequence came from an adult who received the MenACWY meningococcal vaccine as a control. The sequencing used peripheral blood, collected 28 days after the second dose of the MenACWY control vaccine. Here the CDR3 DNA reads TGTGCCAGCAGTTCGGTGTTCGTGCTAGCGGGAGAGCGCGGGGAGACCCAGTACTTC. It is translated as CASSSVFVLAGERGETQYF.